The 10 T cell receptor beta chains below come from one sample, sequenced in a study of graft-versus-host responses after intestinal transplantation. Repertoires were generated with immunoSEQ multiplex PCR, while TCRdb's copy carries only in-frame clones and drops some. Here the sample spans about 10,000 clones, approximately 31% being singletons. Sequenced here: alloreactive CD4+ T cells from a mixed lymphocyte reaction culture, sampled before transplantation. The subset denotes: CFSE-low proliferating T cells sorted from roughly six-day pre-transplant mixed lymphocyte reaction (GvH or HvG direction). The receptor source for this set is a human patient who was an organ donor for intestinal transplantation.

This clone was detected once. The chain has TRBV28 and TRBJ2-5; the match to TRBD2 covers 9 bases. The J call is uncertain, as TRBJ2-7 better fits the DNA end. The CDR3 extends over 16 amino acids. CDR1 and CDR2 from the germline V gene are MDHEN and SYDVKM. The CDR3 DNA is TGTGCCAGCAGTTTGTTGAGCGGGGGGCCGTTCTACGAGCAGTACTTC. It yields the protein CASSLLSGGPFYEQYF.

The rearrangement joins TRBV10-3 to TRBJ1-5; 10 bases line up with TRBD1. The CDR3 contains 13 residues. V was pared by 11 bases and J by 5 bases, with 6 bases of the junction left unmatched. Germline V gene sequence: CDR1 ENHRY, CDR2 SYGVKD. CDR3 loop: CAAGTGEYQPQHF. The DNA for the CDR3 is TGTGCCGCGGGGACAGGGGAGTATCAGCCCCAGCATTTT.

This clone was counted between two and nine times. The chain employs TRBV6-1 and TRBJ1-1; 7 bases fit TRBD1. This CDR3 comprises 15 residues. The V gene's germline CDR1 is MNHNS and CDR2 SASEGT. The junction had 6 bases not matched to a gene; V was cut back by 5 bases and J by 0 bases. CDR3 DNA sequence: TGTGCCAGCAGTTCCCGACAGGGAATGAACACTGAAGCTTTCTTT. This sequence encodes CASSSRQGMNTEAFF.

Judged by abundance, this clone is medium-sized (0.01 to 0.1%). This chain joins TRBV21-1 and TRBJ1-2; the tabulated D call, TRBD1, remains unverified against the DNA. TRBV21-1 is labeled a pseudogene. This CDR3 is built from 14 residues. The CDR3 sequence: CASSSDRANYGYTF. CDR3 DNA: TGTGCCAGCAGCAGTGACAGGGCTAACTATGGCTACACCTTC.

This clone was counted only a few times. V usage is TRBV10-3 and J usage is TRBJ1-2, with 7 bases lining up with TRBD1. Germline V gives CDR1 ENHRY, CDR2 SYGVKD. Unmatched junction bases numbered 1, after V lost 3 bases and J lost 3 bases. The CDR3 sequence is 13 residues long. DNA for the CDR3: TGTGCCATCAGTGAAGGGGGCGACTATGGCTACACCTTC. Its translation: CAISEGGDYGYTF.

This clone was seen a few times. V usage is TRBV6-5 and J usage is TRBJ1-1; possibly TRBD1 for D (5 bases). Germline V CDR1 and CDR2: MNHEY, SVGAGI. V dropped 7 bases and J dropped 6 bases, with 18 bases sitting between them. CDR3 length equals 14 residues. The DNA of the CDR3 is TGTGCCAGCACAAGCCCGACAAGGGGATCTGAAGCTTTCTTT. The encoded protein is CASTSPTRGSEAFF.

This sequence joins TRBV19 and TRBJ2-3, with 9 bases fitting TRBD1. V shed 6 bases, J shed 0 bases, and the junction held 7 bases outside the gene matches. This CDR3 has 16 amino acids. Germline assignment: CDR1 LNHDA and CDR2 SQIVND (reference sequence). CDR3 protein: CASRTTGGTSTDTQYF. In DNA, the CDR3 is TGTGCCAGTAGAACGACAGGGGGTACTAGCACAGATACGCAGTATTTT. Supplemented by reference TRBV19 and TRBJ2-3, the full variable domain reads DGGITQSPKYLFRKEGQNVTLSCEQNLNHDAMYWYRQDPGQGLRLIYYSQIVNDFQKGDIAEGYSVSREKKESFPLTVTSAQKNPTAFYLCASRTTGGTSTDTQYFGPGTRLTVL.

DNA for the CDR3: TGTGCCAGCAGCTTATATGCAATATCTGGGGCCAACGTCCTGACTTTC. Protein product: CASSLYAISGANVLTF. J is TRBJ2-6 and V is TRBV11-1, with D uncertain. This CDR3 is 16 amino acids long. The V gene's germline CDR1 is SGHAT and CDR2 FQDESV (reference sequence). V lost 2 bases, J lost 1 base, and 9 bases lay in between.

By share of the sample, this clone is medium-sized (0.01 to 0.1%). Other DNA sequences in the sample encode the same CDR3. This rearrangement joins TRBV18 to TRBJ2-2; TRBD1 matches at 7 bases. The germline CDR1 and CDR2 sequences are KGHSH and LQKENI. The V segment lost 3 bases and the J segment 4 bases; nucleotides outside the gene matches: 2. This CDR3 spans 14 amino acids. The CDR3 coding sequence is TGTGCCAGCTCACCGACAGGGAGCACCGGGGAGCTGTTTTTT. This sequence encodes CASSPTGSTGELFF.

This clone was counted between two and nine times. This chain uses TRBV4-2 with TRBJ1-3, with a weak D call TRBD1 (5 bases). The CDR3 has 17 amino acids. Germline V gene data show CDR1 as LGHNA and CDR2 as YNFKEQ. The germline V and J ends were trimmed by 0 bases and 0 bases, with 12 bases remaining between them. The DNA for the CDR3 is TGTGCCAGCAGCCAAGATCTCGGGGCAAGCTCTGGAAACACCATATATTTT. This sequence encodes CASSQDLGASSGNTIYF.